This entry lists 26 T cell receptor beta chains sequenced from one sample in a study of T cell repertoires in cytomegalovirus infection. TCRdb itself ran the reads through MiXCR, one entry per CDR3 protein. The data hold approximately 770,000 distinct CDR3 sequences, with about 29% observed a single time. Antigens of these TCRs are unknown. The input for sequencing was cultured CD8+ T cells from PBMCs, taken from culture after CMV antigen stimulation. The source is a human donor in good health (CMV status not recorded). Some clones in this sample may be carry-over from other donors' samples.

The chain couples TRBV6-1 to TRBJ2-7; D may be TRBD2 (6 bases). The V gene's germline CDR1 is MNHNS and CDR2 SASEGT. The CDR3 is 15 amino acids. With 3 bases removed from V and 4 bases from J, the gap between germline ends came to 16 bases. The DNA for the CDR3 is TGTGCCAGCAGTGAGGGACCCTCGGGGAGGTACGAGCAGTACGTC. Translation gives CASSEGPSGRYEQYV.

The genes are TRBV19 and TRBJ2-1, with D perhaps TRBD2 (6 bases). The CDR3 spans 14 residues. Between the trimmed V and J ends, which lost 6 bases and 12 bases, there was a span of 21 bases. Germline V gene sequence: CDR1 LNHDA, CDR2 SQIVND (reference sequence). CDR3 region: CASSPGPAGIGQFF. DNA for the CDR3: TGTGCCAGTAGCCCGGGACCGGCGGGGATAGGGCAGTTCTTC.

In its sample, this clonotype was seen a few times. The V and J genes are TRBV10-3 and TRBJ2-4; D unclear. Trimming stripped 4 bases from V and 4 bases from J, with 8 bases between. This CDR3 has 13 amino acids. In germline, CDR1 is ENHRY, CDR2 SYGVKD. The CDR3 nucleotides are TGTGCCATCAGTGGTGGGGAAAAAAACATTCAGTACTTC. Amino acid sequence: CAISGGEKNIQYF.

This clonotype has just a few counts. The CDR3 loop reads CASSYSSGYTEAFF. For the CDR3, the DNA is TGTGCCAGCAGTTACTCGTCGGGGTACACTGAAGCTTTCTTT. The chain links TRBV6-6 to TRBJ1-1, with no clear D. Germline-derived CDR1 and CDR2 are MNHNY and SVGAGI (reference sequence). The CDR3 runs to 14 residues. Trimming cost V 0 bases and J 3 bases, with 8 bases left between them.

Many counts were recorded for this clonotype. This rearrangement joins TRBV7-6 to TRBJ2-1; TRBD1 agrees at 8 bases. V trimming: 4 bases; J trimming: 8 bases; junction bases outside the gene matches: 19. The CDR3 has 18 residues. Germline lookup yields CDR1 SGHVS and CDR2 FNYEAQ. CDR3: CASSSREGARIQGDEQFF. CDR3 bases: TGTGCCAGCAGCTCGCGGGAAGGAGCGCGGATACAGGGGGATGAGCAGTTCTTC.

The CDR3 nucleotides read TGTGCCAGCAGTTTGGAATCGGTTTCGGAGCAGTACTTC. It encodes CASSLESVSEQYF. The chain recombines TRBV12-3 or TRBV12-4 with TRBJ2-7; unclear D gene. The CDR3 contains 13 residues. The V end was cut by 3 bases, the J end by 7 bases, with 13 bases between.

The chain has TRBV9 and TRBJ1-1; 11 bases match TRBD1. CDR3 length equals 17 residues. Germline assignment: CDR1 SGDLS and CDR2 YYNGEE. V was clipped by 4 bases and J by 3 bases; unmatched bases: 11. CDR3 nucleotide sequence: TGTGCCAGCAGCCGGGACAGGGGGGGGGTGGGGGACACTGAAGCTTTCTTT. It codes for CASSRDRGGVGDTEAFF.

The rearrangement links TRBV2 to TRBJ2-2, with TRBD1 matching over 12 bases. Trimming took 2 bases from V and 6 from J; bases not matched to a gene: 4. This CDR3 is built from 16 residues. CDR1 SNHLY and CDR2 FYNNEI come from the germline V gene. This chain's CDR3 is CASSEFGTGGPGELFF. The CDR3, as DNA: TGTGCCAGCAGTGAATTCGGGACAGGGGGCCCCGGGGAGCTGTTTTTT.

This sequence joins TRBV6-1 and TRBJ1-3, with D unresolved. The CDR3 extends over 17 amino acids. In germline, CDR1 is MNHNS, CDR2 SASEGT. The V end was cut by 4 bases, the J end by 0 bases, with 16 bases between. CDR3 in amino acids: CASSVPRSMYSGNTIYF. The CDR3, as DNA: TGTGCCAGCAGTGTTCCTAGATCGATGTACTCTGGAAACACCATATATTTT.

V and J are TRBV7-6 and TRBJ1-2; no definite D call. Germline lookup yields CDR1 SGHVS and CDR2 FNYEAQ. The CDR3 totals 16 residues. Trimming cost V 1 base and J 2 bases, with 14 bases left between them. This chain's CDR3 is CASSLGGGGGNYGYTF. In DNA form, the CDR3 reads TGTGCCAGCAGCTTAGGAGGAGGAGGTGGCAACTATGGCTACACCTTC.

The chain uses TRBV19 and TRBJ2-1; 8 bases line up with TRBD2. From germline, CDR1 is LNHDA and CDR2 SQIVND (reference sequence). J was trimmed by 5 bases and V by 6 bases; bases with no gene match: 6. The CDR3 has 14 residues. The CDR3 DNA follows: TGTGCCAGTAGCAAGCGGGGGCCCCACAATGAGCAGTTCTTC. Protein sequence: CASSKRGPHNEQFF.

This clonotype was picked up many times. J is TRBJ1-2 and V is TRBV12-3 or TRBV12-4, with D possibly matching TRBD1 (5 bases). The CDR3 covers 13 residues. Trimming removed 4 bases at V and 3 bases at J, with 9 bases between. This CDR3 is CASSYRSYYGYTF. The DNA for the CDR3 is TGTGCCAGCAGTTACAGGTCCTACTATGGCTACACCTTC.

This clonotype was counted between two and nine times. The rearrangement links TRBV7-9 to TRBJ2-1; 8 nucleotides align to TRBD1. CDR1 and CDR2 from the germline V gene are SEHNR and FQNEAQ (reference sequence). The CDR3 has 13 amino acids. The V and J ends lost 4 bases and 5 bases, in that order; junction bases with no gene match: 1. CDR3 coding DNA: TGTGCCAGCAGCTCGGGACAGGACAATGAGCAGTTCTTC. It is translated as CASSSGQDNEQFF.

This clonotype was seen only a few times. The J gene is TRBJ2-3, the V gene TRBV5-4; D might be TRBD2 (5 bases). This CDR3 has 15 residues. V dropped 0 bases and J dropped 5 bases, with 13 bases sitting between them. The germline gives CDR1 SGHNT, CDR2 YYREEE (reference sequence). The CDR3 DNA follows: TGTGCCAGCAGCTTGGAAAGCGGCCAGAAAGATACGCAGTATTTT. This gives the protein CASSLESGQKDTQYF.

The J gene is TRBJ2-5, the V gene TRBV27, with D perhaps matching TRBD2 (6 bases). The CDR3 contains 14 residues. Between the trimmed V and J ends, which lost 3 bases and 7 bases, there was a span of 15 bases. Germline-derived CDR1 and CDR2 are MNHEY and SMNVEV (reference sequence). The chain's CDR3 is CASSFSASARTQYF. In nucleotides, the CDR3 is TGTGCCAGCAGTTTTTCGGCTAGCGCCAGGACCCAGTACTTC.

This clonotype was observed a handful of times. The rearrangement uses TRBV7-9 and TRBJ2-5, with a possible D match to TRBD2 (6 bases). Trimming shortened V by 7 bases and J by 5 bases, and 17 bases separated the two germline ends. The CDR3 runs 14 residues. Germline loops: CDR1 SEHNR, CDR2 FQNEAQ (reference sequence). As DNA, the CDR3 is TGTGCCAGCACCAATGGACCGGGGAGGGAGACCCAGTACTTC. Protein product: CASTNGPGRETQYF.

For the CDR3, the DNA is TGCAGCGTCGCAGGTCCAGGCGACTCTGGGGCCAACGTCCTGACTTTC. It translates to CSVAGPGDSGANVLTF. The V gene is TRBV29-1, the J gene TRBJ2-6, with D uncertain. The CDR3 extends over 16 amino acids. Trimming stripped 6 bases from V and 0 bases from J, with 15 bases between. Germline values: CDR1 SQVTM, CDR2 ANQGSEA. The full variable domain, with the rest looked up from reference TRBV29-1 and TRBJ2-6, is SAVISQKPSRDICQRGTSLTIQCQVDSQVTMMFWYRQQPGQSLTLIATANQGSEATYESGFVIDKFPISRPNLTFSTLTVSNMSPEDSSIYLCSVAGPGDSGANVLTFGAGSRLTVL.

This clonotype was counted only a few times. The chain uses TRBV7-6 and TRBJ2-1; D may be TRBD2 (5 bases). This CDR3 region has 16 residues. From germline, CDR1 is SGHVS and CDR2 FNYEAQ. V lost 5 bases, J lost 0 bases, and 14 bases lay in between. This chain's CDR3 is CASSVDFLSSYNEQFF. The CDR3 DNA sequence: TGTGCCAGCAGCGTGGACTTCTTGAGCTCCTACAATGAGCAGTTCTTC.

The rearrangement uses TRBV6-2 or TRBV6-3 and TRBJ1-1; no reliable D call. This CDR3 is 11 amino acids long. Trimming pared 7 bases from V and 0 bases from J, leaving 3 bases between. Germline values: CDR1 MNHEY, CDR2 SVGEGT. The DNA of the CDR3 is TGTGCCAGCAAGGTGAACACTGAAGCTTTCTTT. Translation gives CASKVNTEAFF.

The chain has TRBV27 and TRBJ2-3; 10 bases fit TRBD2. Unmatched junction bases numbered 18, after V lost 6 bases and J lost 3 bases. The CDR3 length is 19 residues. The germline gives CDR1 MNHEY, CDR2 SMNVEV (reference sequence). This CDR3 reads CASSPLLAGIPSGTDTQYF. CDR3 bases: TGTGCCAGCAGCCCATTACTAGCGGGGATACCCAGTGGGACAGATACGCAGTATTTT.

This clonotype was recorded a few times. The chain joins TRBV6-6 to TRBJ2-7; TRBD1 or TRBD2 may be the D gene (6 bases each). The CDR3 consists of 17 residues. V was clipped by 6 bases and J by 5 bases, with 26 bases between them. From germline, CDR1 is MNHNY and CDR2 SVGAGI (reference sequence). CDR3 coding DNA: TGTGCCAGCAGAAACCGTCACCCCTCACAGGGAGGAGACGAGCAGTACTTC. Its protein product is CASRNRHPSQGGDEQYF.

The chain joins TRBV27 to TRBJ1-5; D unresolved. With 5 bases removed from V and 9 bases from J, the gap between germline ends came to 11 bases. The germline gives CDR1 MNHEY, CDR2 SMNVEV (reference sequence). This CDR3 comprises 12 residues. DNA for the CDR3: TGTGCCAGCAGTCACAACGGGATGCCCCAGCATTTT. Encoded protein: CASSHNGMPQHF.

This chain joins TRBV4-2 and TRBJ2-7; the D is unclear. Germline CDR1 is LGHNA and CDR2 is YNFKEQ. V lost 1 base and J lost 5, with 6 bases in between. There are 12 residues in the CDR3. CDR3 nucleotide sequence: TGTGCCAGCAGCCAAGGGCAACACGAGCAGTACTTC. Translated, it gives CASSQGQHEQYF.

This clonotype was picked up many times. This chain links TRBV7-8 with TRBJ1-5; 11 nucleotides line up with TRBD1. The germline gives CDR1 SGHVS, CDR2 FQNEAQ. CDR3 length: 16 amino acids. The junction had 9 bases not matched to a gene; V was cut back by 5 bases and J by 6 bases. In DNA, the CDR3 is TGTGCCAGCAGCCCAACCGGACAGGGGGCCATTCAGCCCCAGCATTTT. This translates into CASSPTGQGAIQPQHF.

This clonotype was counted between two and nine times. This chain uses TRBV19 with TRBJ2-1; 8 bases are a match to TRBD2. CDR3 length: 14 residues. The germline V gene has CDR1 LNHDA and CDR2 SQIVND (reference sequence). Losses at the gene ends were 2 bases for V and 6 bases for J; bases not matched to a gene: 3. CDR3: CASSILAGGNEQFF. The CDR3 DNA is TGTGCCAGTAGTATACTAGCGGGCGGCAATGAGCAGTTCTTC. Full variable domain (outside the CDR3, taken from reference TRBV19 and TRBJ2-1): DGGITQSPKYLFRKEGQNVTLSCEQNLNHDAMYWYRQDPGQGLRLIYYSQIVNDFQKGDIAEGYSVSREKKESFPLTVTSAQKNPTAFYLCASSILAGGNEQFFGPGTRLTVL.

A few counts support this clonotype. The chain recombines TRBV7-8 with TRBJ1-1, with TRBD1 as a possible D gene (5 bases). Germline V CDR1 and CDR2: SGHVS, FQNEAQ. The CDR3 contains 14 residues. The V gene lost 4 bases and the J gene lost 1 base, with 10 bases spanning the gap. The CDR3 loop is CASSWGFSNTEAFF. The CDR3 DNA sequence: TGTGCCAGCAGCTGGGGGTTTTCGAACACTGAAGCTTTCTTT.